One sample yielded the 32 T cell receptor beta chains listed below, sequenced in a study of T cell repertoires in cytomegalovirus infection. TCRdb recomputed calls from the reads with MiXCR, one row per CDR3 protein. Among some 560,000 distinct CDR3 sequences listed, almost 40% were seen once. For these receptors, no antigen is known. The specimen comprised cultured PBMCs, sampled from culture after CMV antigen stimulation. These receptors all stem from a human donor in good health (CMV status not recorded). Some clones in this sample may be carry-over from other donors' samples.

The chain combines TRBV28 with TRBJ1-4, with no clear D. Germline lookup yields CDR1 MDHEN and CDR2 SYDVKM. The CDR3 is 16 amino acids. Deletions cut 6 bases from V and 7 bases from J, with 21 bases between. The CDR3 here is CASSPIDGSTREKLFF. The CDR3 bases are TGTGCCAGCAGCCCCATCGACGGTTCGACTCGTGAAAAACTGTTTTTT.

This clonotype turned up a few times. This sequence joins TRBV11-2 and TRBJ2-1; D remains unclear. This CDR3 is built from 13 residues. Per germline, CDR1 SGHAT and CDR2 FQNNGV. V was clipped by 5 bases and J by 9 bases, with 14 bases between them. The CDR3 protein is CASSAETAPEQFF. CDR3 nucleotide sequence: TGTGCCAGCAGCGCGGAGACGGCCCCTGAGCAGTTCTTC.

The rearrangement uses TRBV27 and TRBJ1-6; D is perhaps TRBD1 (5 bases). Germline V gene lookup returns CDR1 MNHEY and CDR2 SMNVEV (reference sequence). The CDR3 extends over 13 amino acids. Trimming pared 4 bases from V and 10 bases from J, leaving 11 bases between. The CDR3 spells CASSSEGWSPLHF. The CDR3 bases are TGTGCCAGCAGTTCGGAGGGGTGGTCACCCCTCCACTTT.

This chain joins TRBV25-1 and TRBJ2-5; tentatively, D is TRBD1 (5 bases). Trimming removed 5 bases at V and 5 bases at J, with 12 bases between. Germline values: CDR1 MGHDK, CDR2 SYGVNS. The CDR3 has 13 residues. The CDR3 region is CASSTWGVETQYF. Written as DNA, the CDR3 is TGTGCCAGCAGTACTTGGGGCGTCGAGACCCAGTACTTC.

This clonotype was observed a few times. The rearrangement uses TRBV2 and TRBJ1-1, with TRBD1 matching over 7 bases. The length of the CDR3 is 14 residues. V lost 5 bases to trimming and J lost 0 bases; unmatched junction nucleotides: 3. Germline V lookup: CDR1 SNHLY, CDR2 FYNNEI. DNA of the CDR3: TGTGCCAGCAGTCAGGGGGGGCTGAACACTGAAGCTTTCTTT. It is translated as CASSQGGLNTEAFF.

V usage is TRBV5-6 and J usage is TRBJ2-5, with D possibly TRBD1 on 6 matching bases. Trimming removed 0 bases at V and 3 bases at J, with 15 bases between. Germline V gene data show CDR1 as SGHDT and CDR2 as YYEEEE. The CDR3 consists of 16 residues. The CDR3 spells CASSLGTVWRKETQYF. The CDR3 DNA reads TGTGCCAGCAGCTTGGGGACAGTTTGGCGAAAAGAGACCCAGTACTTC.

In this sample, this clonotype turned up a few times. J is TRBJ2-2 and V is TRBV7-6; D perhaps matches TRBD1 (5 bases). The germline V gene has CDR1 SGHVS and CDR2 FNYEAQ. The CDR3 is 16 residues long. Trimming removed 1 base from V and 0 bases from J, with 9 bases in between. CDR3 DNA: TGTGCCAGCAGCTTAGAGTGGGGCTCGAACACCGGGGAGCTGTTTTTT. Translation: CASSLEWGSNTGELFF.

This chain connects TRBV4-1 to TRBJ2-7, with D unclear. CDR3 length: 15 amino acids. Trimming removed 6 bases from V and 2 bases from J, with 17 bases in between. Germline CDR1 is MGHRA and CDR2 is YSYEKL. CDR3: CASSFLFRPAYEQYF. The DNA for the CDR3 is TGCGCCAGCAGTTTCCTGTTCCGGCCGGCCTACGAGCAGTACTTC.

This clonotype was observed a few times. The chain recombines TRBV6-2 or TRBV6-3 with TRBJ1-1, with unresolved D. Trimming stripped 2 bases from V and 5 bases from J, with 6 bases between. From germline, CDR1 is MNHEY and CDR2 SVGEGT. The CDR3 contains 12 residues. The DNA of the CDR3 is TGTGCCAGCAGTTACAGGGCAACTGAAGCTTTCTTT. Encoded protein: CASSYRATEAFF.

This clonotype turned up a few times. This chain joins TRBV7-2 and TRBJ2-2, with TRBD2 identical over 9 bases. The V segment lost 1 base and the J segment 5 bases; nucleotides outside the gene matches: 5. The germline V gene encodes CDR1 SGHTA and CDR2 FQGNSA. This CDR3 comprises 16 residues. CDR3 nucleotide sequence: TGTGCCAGCAGCTTAGTGTCTAGCGGGAATACCGGGGAGCTGTTTTTT. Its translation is CASSLVSSGNTGELFF.

The CDR3 loop is CASSTARGPAFF. The CDR3 DNA follows: TGTGCCAGCAGCACAGCCAGGGGGCCAGCTTTCTTT. The chain carries TRBV11-1 and TRBJ1-1, with 8 nucleotides matching TRBD1. CDR1 and CDR2 from the germline V gene are SGHAT and FQDESV (reference sequence). V was pared by 5 bases and J by 10 bases, with 6 bases of the junction left unmatched. This CDR3 has 12 residues.

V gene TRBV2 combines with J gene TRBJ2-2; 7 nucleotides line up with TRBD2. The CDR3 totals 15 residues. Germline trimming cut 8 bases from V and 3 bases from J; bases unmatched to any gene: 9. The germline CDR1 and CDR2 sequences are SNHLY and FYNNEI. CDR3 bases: TGTGCCAGCGGGGGGGGACCGAGTTACACCGGGGAGCTGTTTTTT. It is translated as CASGGGPSYTGELFF.

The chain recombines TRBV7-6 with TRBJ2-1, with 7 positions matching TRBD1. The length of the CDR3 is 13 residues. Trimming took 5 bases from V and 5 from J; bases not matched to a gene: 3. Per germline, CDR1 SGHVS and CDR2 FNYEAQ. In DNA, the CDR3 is TGTGCCAGCAGCCTCGGGACAGACAATGAGCAGTTCTTC. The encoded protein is CASSLGTDNEQFF.

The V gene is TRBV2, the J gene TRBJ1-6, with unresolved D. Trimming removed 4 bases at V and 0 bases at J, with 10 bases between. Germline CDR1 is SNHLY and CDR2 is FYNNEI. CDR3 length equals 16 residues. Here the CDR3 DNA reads TGTGCCAGCAGTGGAACAGCCAGCTCCTATAATTCACCCCTCCACTTT. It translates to CASSGTASSYNSPLHF.

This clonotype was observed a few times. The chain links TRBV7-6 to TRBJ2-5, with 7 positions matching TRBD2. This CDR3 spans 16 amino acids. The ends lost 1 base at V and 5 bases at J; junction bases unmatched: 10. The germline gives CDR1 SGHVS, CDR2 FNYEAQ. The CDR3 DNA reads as TGTGCCAGCAGCTTAGAAGCGGGGAGCGTTTATGAGACCCAGTACTTC. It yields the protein CASSLEAGSVYETQYF.

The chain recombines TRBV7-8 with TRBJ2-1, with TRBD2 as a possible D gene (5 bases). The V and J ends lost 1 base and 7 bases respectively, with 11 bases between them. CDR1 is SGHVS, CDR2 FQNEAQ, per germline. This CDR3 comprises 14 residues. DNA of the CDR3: TGTGCCAGCAGCTTAGGAGCTAGCTGGAATGAGCAGTTCTTC. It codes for CASSLGASWNEQFF.

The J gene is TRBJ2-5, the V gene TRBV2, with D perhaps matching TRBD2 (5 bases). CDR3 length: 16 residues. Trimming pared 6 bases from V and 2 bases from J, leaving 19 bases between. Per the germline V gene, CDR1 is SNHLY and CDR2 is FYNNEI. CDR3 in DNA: TGTGCCAGCAGCCCCATCGACCGGTCGGGGCAAGAGACCCAGTACTTC. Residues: CASSPIDRSGQETQYF.

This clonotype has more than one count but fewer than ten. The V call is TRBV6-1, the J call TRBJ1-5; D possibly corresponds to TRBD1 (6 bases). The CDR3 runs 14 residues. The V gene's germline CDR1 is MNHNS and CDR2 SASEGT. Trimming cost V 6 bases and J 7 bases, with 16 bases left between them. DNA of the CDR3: TGTGCCAGCAGAGCTACAGGGATGGGACAGCCCCAGCATTTT. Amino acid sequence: CASRATGMGQPQHF.

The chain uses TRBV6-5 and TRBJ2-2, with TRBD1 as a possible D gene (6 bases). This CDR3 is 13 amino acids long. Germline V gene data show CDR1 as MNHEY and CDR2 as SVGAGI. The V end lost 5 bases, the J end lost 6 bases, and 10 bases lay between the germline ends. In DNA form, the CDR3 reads TGTGCCAGCAGTGTGCAGGGGTCCGGGGAGCTGTTTTTT. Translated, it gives CASSVQGSGELFF.

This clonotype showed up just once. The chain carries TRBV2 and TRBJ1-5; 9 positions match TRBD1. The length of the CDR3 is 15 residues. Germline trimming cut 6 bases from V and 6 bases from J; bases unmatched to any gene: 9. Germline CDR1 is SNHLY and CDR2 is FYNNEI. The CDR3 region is CASRDDRGVSQPQHF. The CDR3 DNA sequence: TGTGCCAGCAGGGACGACAGGGGGGTTAGTCAGCCCCAGCATTTT.

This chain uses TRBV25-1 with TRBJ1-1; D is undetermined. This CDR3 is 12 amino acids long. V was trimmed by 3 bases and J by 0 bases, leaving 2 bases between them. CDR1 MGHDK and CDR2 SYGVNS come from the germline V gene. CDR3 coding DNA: TGTGCCAGCAGTGATTTGAACACTGAAGCTTTCTTT. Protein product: CASSDLNTEAFF.

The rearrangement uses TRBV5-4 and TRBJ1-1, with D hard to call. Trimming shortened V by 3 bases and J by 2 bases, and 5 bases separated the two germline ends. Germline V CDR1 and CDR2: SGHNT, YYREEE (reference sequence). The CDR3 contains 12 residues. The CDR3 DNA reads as TGTGCCAGCAGCTGGAGCAACACTGAAGCTTTCTTT. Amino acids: CASSWSNTEAFF.

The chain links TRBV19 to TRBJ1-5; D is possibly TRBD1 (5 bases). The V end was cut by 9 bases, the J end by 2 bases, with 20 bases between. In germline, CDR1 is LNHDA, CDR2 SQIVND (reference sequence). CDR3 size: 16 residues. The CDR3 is CASNNRRDGGNQPQHF. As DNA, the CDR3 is TGTGCCAGCAATAATCGCCGGGACGGTGGCAATCAGCCCCAGCATTTT.

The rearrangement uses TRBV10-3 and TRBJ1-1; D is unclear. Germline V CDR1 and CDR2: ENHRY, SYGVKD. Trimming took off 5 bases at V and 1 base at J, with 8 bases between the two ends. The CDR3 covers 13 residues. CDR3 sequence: CAISNRENTEAFF. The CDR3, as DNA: TGTGCCATCAGTAACAGAGAGAACACTGAAGCTTTCTTT.

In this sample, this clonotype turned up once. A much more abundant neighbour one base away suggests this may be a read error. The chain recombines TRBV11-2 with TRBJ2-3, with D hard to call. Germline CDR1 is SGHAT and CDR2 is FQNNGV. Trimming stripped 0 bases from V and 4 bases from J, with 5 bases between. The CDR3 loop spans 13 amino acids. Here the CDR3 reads CASSLDLSDTQYF. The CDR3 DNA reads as TGTGCCAGCAGCTTAGATCTATCAGATACGCAGTATTTT.

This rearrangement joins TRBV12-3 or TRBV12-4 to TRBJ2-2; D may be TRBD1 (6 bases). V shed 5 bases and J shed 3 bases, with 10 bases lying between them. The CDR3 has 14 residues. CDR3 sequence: CASSPQGYTGELFF. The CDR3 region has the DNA TGTGCCAGCAGTCCCCAGGGGTACACCGGGGAGCTGTTTTTT.

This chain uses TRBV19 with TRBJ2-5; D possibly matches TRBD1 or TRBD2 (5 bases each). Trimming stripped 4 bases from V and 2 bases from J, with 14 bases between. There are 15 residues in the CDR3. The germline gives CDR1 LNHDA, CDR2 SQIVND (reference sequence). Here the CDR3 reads CASSRGVFTQETQYF. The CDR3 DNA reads TGTGCCAGTAGTAGAGGGGTATTCACACAAGAGACCCAGTACTTC.

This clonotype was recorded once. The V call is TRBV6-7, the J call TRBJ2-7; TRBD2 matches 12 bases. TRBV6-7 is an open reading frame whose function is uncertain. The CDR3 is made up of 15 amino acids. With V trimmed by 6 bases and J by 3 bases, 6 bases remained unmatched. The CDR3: CASSAGLAGRYEQYF. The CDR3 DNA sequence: TGTGCCAGCAGCGCCGGACTAGCGGGGCGCTACGAGCAGTACTTC.

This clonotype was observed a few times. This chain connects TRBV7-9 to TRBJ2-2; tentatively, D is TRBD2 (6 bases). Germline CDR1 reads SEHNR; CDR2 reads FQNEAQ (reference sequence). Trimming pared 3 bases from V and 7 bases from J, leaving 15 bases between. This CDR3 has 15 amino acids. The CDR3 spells CASSFRDWEIGELFF. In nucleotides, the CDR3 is TGTGCCAGCAGCTTCCGGGACTGGGAAATCGGGGAGCTGTTTTTT.

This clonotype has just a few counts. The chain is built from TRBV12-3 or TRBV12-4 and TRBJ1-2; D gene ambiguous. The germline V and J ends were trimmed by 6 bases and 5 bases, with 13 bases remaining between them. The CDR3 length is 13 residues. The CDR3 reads CASSLHIVYGYTF. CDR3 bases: TGTGCCAGCAGCCTACACATCGTGTATGGCTACACCTTC.

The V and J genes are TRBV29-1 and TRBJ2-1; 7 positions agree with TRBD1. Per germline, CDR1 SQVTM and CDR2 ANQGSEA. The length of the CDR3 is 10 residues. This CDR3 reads CSAGGGEQFF. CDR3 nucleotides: TGCAGTGCAGGGGGTGGTGAGCAGTTCTTC.

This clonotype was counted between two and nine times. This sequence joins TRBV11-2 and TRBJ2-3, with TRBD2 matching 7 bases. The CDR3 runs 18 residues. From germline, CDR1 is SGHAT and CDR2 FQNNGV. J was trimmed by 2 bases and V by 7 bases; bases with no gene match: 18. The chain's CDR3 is CASTARGGRTLNTDTQYF. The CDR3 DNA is TGTGCCAGCACTGCTAGGGGAGGGCGAACCCTTAACACAGATACGCAGTATTTT.